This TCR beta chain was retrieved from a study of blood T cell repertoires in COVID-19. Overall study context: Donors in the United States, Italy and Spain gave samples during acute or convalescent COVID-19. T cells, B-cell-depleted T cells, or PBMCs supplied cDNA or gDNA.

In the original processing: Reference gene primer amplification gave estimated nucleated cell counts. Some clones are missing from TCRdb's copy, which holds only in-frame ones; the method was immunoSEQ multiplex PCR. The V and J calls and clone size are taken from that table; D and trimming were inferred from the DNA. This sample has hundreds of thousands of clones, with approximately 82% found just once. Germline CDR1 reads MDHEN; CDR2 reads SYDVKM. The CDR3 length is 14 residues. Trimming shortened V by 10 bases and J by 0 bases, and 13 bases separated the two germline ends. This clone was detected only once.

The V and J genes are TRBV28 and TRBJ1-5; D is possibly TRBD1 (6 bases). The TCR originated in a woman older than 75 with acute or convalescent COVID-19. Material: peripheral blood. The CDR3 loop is CATRDNYSNQPQHF. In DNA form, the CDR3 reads TGTGCCACCCGGGACAATTATAGCAATCAGCCCCAGCATTTT.